The 23 T cell receptor beta chains below were found in one sample sequenced in a study of T cell responses to AZD1222 COVID-19 vaccine. Only in-frame clones appear in the TCRdb table, and some are missing; sequencing was by immunoSEQ multiplex PCR. Here the sample spans 130,000 or so clones, over 90% being singletons. The sample in question was peripheral blood, obtained on day 0 of AZD1222 vaccination. The receptors stem from an adult in good health.

The genes are TRBV9 and TRBJ1-1; D unresolved. Trimming stripped 0 bases from V and 10 bases from J, with 16 bases between. The germline CDR1 and CDR2 sequences are SGDLS and YYNGEE. This CDR3 has 14 residues. This chain's CDR3 is CASSVGVTEQRAFF. Here the CDR3 DNA reads TGTGCCAGCAGCGTAGGGGTTACGGAACAACGAGCTTTCTTT.

This clone has more than one count but fewer than ten. The genes are TRBV6-1 and TRBJ1-6; possible D gene TRBD1, 5 bases. This CDR3 contains 14 residues. Germline CDR1 MNHNS, CDR2 SASEGT. V was shortened by 2 bases and J by 7 bases, with 9 bases between the two germline ends. CDR3 amino acids: CASSERWGNSPLHF. The CDR3 DNA follows: TGTGCCAGCAGTGAACGCTGGGGGAATTCACCCCTCCACTTT.

The chain uses TRBV19 and TRBJ2-7; D perhaps matches TRBD1 (5 bases). CDR3 size: 14 residues. Looked up from germline, CDR1 is LNHDA and CDR2 is SQIVND (reference sequence). V was pared by 3 bases and J by 2 bases, with 11 bases between. In DNA, the CDR3 is TGTGCCAGTAGTATGCCCGGACACACCTACGAGCAGTACTTC. Encoded protein: CASSMPGHTYEQYF. Full variable domain (outside the CDR3, taken from reference TRBV19 and TRBJ2-7): DGGITQSPKYLFRKEGQNVTLSCEQNLNHDAMYWYRQDPGQGLRLIYYSQIVNDFQKGDIAEGYSVSREKKESFPLTVTSAQKNPTAFYLCASSMPGHTYEQYFGPGTRLTVT.

The chain combines TRBV18 with TRBJ2-7; 7 bases map to TRBD1. J was trimmed by 5 bases and V by 4 bases; bases with no gene match: 14. This CDR3 comprises 16 residues. Germline assignment: CDR1 KGHSH and CDR2 LQKENI. CDR3 nucleotides: TGTGCCAGCTCACTACTACCGATTGACAGGGCCCACGAGCAGTACTTC. It codes for CASSLLPIDRAHEQYF.

CDR3 protein: CASSEGQGTYEQYF. Here the CDR3 DNA reads TGTGCCAGCAGCGAGGGACAGGGAACCTACGAGCAGTACTTC. The chain recombines TRBV5-4 with TRBJ2-7, with 9 bases fitting TRBD1. CDR3 length: 14 amino acids. V shed 4 bases and J 2 bases; nucleotides not matched to a gene: 4. CDR1 is SGHNT, CDR2 YYREEE, per germline (reference sequence).

This clone was seen only a few times. The CDR3 sequence is CASSQDSGGGTEAFF. The CDR3 coding sequence is TGCGCCAGCAGCCAAGACTCAGGGGGCGGCACTGAAGCTTTCTTT. The chain recombines TRBV4-1 with TRBJ1-1; TRBD1 matches at 8 bases. Germline loops: CDR1 MGHRA, CDR2 YSYEKL. With V trimmed by 0 bases and J by 4 bases, 4 bases remained unmatched. This CDR3 has 15 residues.

The chain couples TRBV12-3 or TRBV12-4 to TRBJ1-1; D ambiguous. The CDR3 is made up of 11 amino acids. Trimming stripped 4 bases from V and 1 base from J, with 1 base between. The CDR3 DNA reads as TGTGCCAGCAGTTGGAACACTGAAGCTTTCTTT. This sequence encodes CASSWNTEAFF.

V usage is TRBV19 and J usage is TRBJ1-3; a possible D gene is TRBD1 (6 bases). CDR3 length equals 15 residues. Trimming took off 6 bases at V and 4 bases at J, with 16 bases between the two ends. Germline lookup yields CDR1 LNHDA and CDR2 SQIVND (reference sequence). CDR3 sequence reads: CASRGNRDLGNTIYF. The CDR3 DNA reads TGTGCCAGTAGAGGCAACAGGGATCTGGGAAACACCATATATTTT.

The rearrangement uses TRBV7-6 and TRBJ1-2; D is unresolved. This CDR3 has 15 residues. The germline gives CDR1 SGHVS, CDR2 FNYEAQ. V was trimmed by 0 bases and J by 4 bases, leaving 12 bases between them. CDR3 loop: CASSLAGGDSYGYTF. In DNA form, the CDR3 reads TGTGCCAGCAGCTTAGCGGGCGGGGATAGCTATGGCTACACCTTC. Complete variable domain (other parts from reference TRBV7-6 and TRBJ1-2): GAGVSQSPRYKVTKRGQDVALRCDPISGHVSLYWYRQALGQGPEFLTYFNYEAQQDKSGLPNDRFSAERPEGSISTLTIQRTEQRDSAMYRCASSLAGGDSYGYTFGSGTRLTVV.

The genes are TRBV3-1 (or the pseudogene TRBV3-2) and TRBJ1-6, with TRBD1 matching over 11 bases. The CDR3 is made up of 15 amino acids. CDR1 LGHDT and CDR2 YNNKEL come from the germline V gene (reference sequence). The trim removed 4 bases at V and 9 bases at J, leaving 5 bases unmatched. CDR3 nucleotides: TGTGCCAGCAGCCCCGGGACAGGGGGTGTTTCACCCCTCCACTTT. This gives the protein CASSPGTGGVSPLHF.

The J gene is TRBJ1-4, the V gene TRBV10-3; TRBD1 matches 7 bases. The trim removed 8 bases at V and 5 bases at J, leaving 5 bases unmatched. CDR1 is ENHRY and CDR2 is SYGVKD in the germline V gene. The CDR3 is 13 residues long. The CDR3: CAIRDSENEKLFF. The CDR3 nucleotides are TGTGCCATCCGGGACAGTGAGAATGAAAAACTGTTTTTT.

The chain combines TRBV6-2 or TRBV6-3 with TRBJ1-2; no definite D call. CDR1 MNHEY and CDR2 SVGEGT come from the germline V gene. Trimming removed 4 bases at V and 7 bases at J, with 7 bases between. The CDR3 covers 11 residues. This CDR3 is CASSSRAGYTF. DNA for the CDR3: TGTGCCAGCAGTTCGAGGGCTGGCTACACCTTC.

As concerns this clone: One junction end disagrees with the germline gene, perhaps due to a read error. The J gene is TRBJ2-7, the V gene TRBV6-1, with 9 bases aligning to TRBD2. There are 13 residues in the CDR3. The germline gives CDR1 MNHNS, CDR2 SASEGT. In DNA, the CDR3 is TGTGCCAGCAGCGAAAGCGGGGGGCTCCCCCCCCACTTC. As protein: CASSESGGLPPHF.

In its sample, this clone was seen a few times. The chain carries TRBV19 and TRBJ1-2; D unresolved. Trimming stripped 6 bases from V and 1 base from J, with 15 bases between. This CDR3 is 15 amino acids long. Per the germline V gene, CDR1 is LNHDA and CDR2 is SQIVND (reference sequence). CDR3 nucleotides: TGTGCCAGTAGGCCTCGGGCACTCATTAACTATGGCTACACCTTC. Translated: CASRPRALINYGYTF.

This rearrangement joins TRBV11-2 to TRBJ2-7; D unclear. Germline V gene data show CDR1 as SGHAT and CDR2 as FQNNGV. The CDR3 runs 14 residues. The V end was cut by 4 bases, the J end by 0 bases, with 10 bases between. Here the CDR3 DNA reads TGTGCCAGCAGCTATCCGCCCTACTCCTACGAGCAGTACTTC. Its translation: CASSYPPYSYEQYF. Full variable domain (outside the CDR3, taken from reference TRBV11-2 and TRBJ2-7): EAGVAQSPRYKIIEKRQSVAFWCNPISGHATLYWYQQILGQGPKLLIQFQNNGVVDDSQLPKDRFSAERLKGVDSTLKIQPAKLEDSAVYLCASSYPPYSYEQYFGPGTRLTVT.

The chain employs TRBV11-2 and TRBJ1-1, with 7 bases aligning to TRBD1. The CDR3 consists of 13 residues. Germline CDR1 is SGHAT and CDR2 is FQNNGV. Trimming took 3 bases from V and 6 from J; bases not matched to a gene: 4. The chain's CDR3 is CASSLTGIPEAFF. The CDR3 region has the DNA TGTGCCAGCAGCTTGACAGGGATCCCTGAAGCTTTCTTT.

V and J are TRBV6-5 and TRBJ1-4; 7 bases match TRBD1. CDR3 size: 15 residues. J was trimmed by 4 bases and V by 8 bases; bases with no gene match: 10. Germline V gene data show CDR1 as MNHEY and CDR2 as SVGAGI. For the CDR3, the DNA is TGTGCCAGCTTAACGGGGGACAGCCTTAATGAAAAACTGTTTTTT. Its protein product is CASLTGDSLNEKLFF.

V gene TRBV28 combines with J gene TRBJ1-5; weak D call: TRBD1 (5 bases). From germline, CDR1 is MDHEN and CDR2 SYDVKM. V was cut by 8 bases and J by 5 bases, with 22 bases left in between. The CDR3 extends over 16 amino acids. In DNA form, the CDR3 reads TGTGCCAGCGAATTAGGGGTCATTTCGAGGGATCAGCCCCAGCATTTT. Protein product: CASELGVISRDQPQHF.

The chain combines TRBV12-3 or TRBV12-4 with TRBJ2-7; TRBD1 is a possible D gene (6 bases). The V end was cut by 6 bases, the J end by 5 bases, with 11 bases between. The CDR3 runs to 12 residues. The CDR3 loop is CASSFTGNEQYF. The CDR3 DNA follows: TGTGCCAGCAGCTTTACAGGGAACGAGCAGTACTTC.

V and J are TRBV2 and TRBJ2-3, with a weak D call TRBD2 (5 bases). The CDR3 runs to 13 residues. Germline CDR1 SNHLY, CDR2 FYNNEI. V was cut by 11 bases and J by 3 bases, with 15 bases left in between. CDR3 coding DNA: TGTGCCGGCCTAACCTCGGGGACAGATACGCAGTATTTT. This codes for CAGLTSGTDTQYF. The full variable domain, rest sourced from reference TRBV2 and TRBJ2-3, is EPEVTQTPSHQVTQMGQEVILRCVPISNHLYFYWYRQILGQKVEFLVSFYNNEISEKSEIFDDQFSVERPDGSNFTLKIRSTKLEDSAMYFCAGLTSGTDTQYFGPGTRLTVL.

The gene calls are TRBV27 and TRBJ2-5; D is unclear. The CDR3 runs 14 residues. V lost 5 bases, J lost 2 bases, and 12 bases lay in between. Germline CDR1 reads MNHEY; CDR2 reads SMNVEV (reference sequence). In nucleotides, the CDR3 is TGTGCCAGCAGTGTCGGGCCTCGACAAGAGACCCAGTACTTC. This sequence encodes CASSVGPRQETQYF.

This chain joins TRBV6-5 and TRBJ1-3; the D is unclear. Germline assignment: CDR1 MNHEY and CDR2 SVGAGI. Trimming took off 7 bases at V and 0 bases at J, with 13 bases between the two ends. The CDR3 is 15 residues long. The CDR3 coding sequence is TGTGCCAGCACGTACCGACAAACCTCTGGAAACACCATATATTTT. It yields the protein CASTYRQTSGNTIYF.

The chain employs TRBV6-5 and TRBJ1-3; 8 bases are shared with TRBD1. Germline lookup yields CDR1 MNHEY and CDR2 SVGAGI. The CDR3 has 14 amino acids. Losses at the gene ends were 10 bases for V and 2 bases for J; bases not matched to a gene: 7. The CDR3: CATGGQAAGNTIYF. CDR3 nucleotides: TGTGCCACTGGGGGACAGGCGGCTGGAAACACCATATATTTT.